A selection of T cell receptor beta chains follows, all from one sample in a study of blood T cells in healthy people across ages. TCRdb itself ran the 5' RACE reads through MiXCR, one entry per CDR3 protein. Here the sample spans 800,000 or so distinct CDR3 sequences, 55% to 65% being singletons. The sample consisted of blood. The receptors stem from a man aged 25-45 years in good health. Each CDR3 is given with its conserved first and last residue. The D gene is left open where the match is weak. Rows may omit the clone size; those that give it use once, few, many or a size class.

abundance	v_gene	j_gene	d_gene	CDR3aa	CDR3nt
-	TRBV29-1	TRBJ2-3	-	CSVELAADTQYF	TGCAGCGTTGAGCTGGCCGCCGATACGCAGTATTTT
-	TRBV20-1	TRBJ2-7	-	CSAASWGTAYEQYF	TGTAGTGCTGCCTCGTGGGGGACGGCCTACGAGCAGTACTTC
-	TRBV7-2	TRBJ1-5	-	CASSLAPKDNQPQHF	TGTGCCAGCAGCTTAGCGCCGAAGGACAATCAGCCCCAGCATTTT
-	TRBV9	TRBJ1-2	TRBD1	CASSVSGTGGFGYTF	TGTGCCAGCAGCGTATCGGGCACAGGGGGCTTTGGCTACACCTTC
-	TRBV7-9	TRBJ1-4	-	CASSAPERREKLFF	TGTGCCAGCAGCGCACCGGAGAGGCGCGAAAAACTGTTTTTT
-	TRBV6-1	TRBJ1-6	-	CASTAVGTTPRNSPLHF	TGTGCCAGCACCGCCGTTGGGACAACTCCACGAAATTCACCCCTCCACTTT
few	TRBV7-2	TRBJ2-3	TRBD2	CASSLVGASGLDTQYF	TGTGCCAGCAGCTTAGTGGGGGCTAGCGGGCTTGATACGCAGTATTTT
-	TRBV4-1	TRBJ2-7	-	CASSPGWQSSYEQYF	TGCGCCAGCAGCCCAGGGTGGCAGAGCTCCTACGAGCAGTACTTC
many	TRBV12-3/TRBV12-4	TRBJ1-2	-	CASNLDGYGYTF	TGTGCCAGCAACCTGGACGGATATGGCTACACCTTC
few	TRBV5-1	TRBJ1-4	-	CASSANPNEKLFF	TGCGCCAGCAGCGCGAACCCGAATGAAAAACTGTTTTTT
few	TRBV7-2	TRBJ1-4	-	CASSLALGGREKLFF	TGTGCCAGCAGCTTAGCTTTGGGGGGACGGGAAAAACTGTTTTTT
-	TRBV20-1	TRBJ2-7	-	CSARGALASYEQYF	TGCAGTGCTAGAGGGGCCCTTGCGTCCTACGAGCAGTACTTC
-	TRBV28	TRBJ2-3	TRBD1	CASSSRQGFSQYF	TGTGCCAGCAGTTCGAGACAGGGGTTTTCGCAGTATTTT
few	TRBV29-1	TRBJ2-7	TRBD1	CSVADRGPLYEQYF	TGCAGCGTTGCGGACAGGGGACCCCTCTACGAGCAGTACTTC
-	TRBV6-1	TRBJ1-4	-	CASSGGRGGEKLFF	TGTGCCAGCAGTGGGGGGAGGGGTGGAGAAAAACTGTTTTTT
-	TRBV6-6	TRBJ2-1	TRBD1	CASRQTGGYSYNEQFF	TGTGCCAGCAGGCAAACAGGGGGGTACTCCTACAATGAGCAGTTCTTC
-	TRBV9	TRBJ2-7	-	CASSVAVDSSYEQYF	TGTGCCAGCAGCGTAGCTGTGGACTCCTCCTACGAGCAGTACTTC
-	TRBV3-1	TRBJ2-1	TRBD2	CASSQSRLAGGPVRFF	TGTGCCAGCAGCCAATCCCGACTAGCGGGGGGGCCCGTCCGGTTCTTC
-	TRBV7-3	TRBJ2-2	-	CASSFTGLGTGELFF	TGTGCCAGCAGCTTCACAGGGTTGGGCACCGGGGAGCTGTTTTTT
few	TRBV6-2/TRBV6-3	TRBJ2-1	-	CASRDTSRVINEQFF	TGTGCCAGCAGGGATACTAGCCGGGTTATCAATGAGCAGTTCTTC
-	TRBV9	TRBJ2-1	TRBD2	CASSSRGVYNEQFF	TGTGCCAGCAGCAGTCGGGGGGTTTACAATGAGCAGTTCTTC
-	TRBV18	TRBJ2-7	TRBD2	CASSPGTSDEQYF	TGTGCCAGCTCCCCCGGGACTAGCGACGAGCAGTACTTC
-	TRBV7-9	TRBJ1-2	-	CASSLSWRGKGDYGYTF	TGTGCCAGCAGCTTATCTTGGCGGGGGAAGGGGGACTATGGCTACACCTTC
-	TRBV2	TRBJ2-4	-	CASSDTSQAKNIQYF	TGTGCCAGCAGTGACACCTCTCAAGCCAAAAACATTCAGTACTTC
-	TRBV7-2	TRBJ2-1	-	CASSPGPRTANEQFF	TGTGCCAGCAGCCCCGGGCCCCGGACCGCCAATGAGCAGTTCTTC
-	TRBV20-1	TRBJ1-5	-	CSAAGRLNQPQHF	TGCAGTGCTGCCGGGCGGCTGAATCAGCCCCAGCATTTT